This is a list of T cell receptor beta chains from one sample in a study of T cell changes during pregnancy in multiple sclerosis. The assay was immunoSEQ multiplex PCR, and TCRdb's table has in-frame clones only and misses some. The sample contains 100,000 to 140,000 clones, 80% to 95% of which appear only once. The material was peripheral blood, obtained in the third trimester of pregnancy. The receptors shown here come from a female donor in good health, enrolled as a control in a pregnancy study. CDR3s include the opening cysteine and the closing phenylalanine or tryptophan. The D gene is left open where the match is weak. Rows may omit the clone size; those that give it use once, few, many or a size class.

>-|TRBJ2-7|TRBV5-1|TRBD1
TGCGCCAGCAGCAGACCCGGGACAGGGATGTCCTACGAGCAGTACTTC
CASSRPGTGMSYEQYF
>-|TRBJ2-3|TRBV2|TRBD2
TGTGCCAGCAGACGGGACTACACAGATACGCAGTATTTT
CASRRDYTDTQYF
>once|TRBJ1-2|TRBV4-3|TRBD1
TGCGCCAGCAGCCAGGGGACAGTAAATGGCTACACCTTC
CASSQGTVNGYTF
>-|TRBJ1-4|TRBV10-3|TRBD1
TGTGCCATCAGTGAAGAAGATAGGACAGGGGGAAATGGAAAACTGTTTTTT
CAISEEDRTGGNGKLFF
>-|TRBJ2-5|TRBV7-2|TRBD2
TGTGCCAGCAGCTACGCCTGGGCTAGCGGGGAATTGGTGACCCAGTACTTC
CASSYAWASGELVTQYF
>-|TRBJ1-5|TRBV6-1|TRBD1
TGTGCCAGCAGTAGACAGGGAGAGGGGCATCAGCCCCAGCATTTT
CASSRQGEGHQPQHF
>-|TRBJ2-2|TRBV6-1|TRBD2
TGTGCCAGCAGTGATTGGGTAGCGGGCGGCACCGGGGAGCTGTTTTTT
CASSDWVAGGTGELFF
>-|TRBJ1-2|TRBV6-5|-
TGTGCCAGCAGTTACGTTGAGGGCGGCGGCTACACCTTC
CASSYVEGGGYTF
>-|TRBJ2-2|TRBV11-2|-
TGTGCCAGCAGCTTAGGTCCGGGTAACACCGGGGAGCTGTTTTTT
CASSLGPGNTGELFF
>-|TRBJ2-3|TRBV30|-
TGTGCCTGGAGTGTAAGTTGGGGGGGCCGGGGCACAGATACGCAGTATTTT
CAWSVSWGGRGTDTQYF
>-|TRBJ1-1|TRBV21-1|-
TGTGCCAGCAGGAAAGGGGGGGGGAACACTGAAGCTTTCTTT
CASRKGGGNTEAFF
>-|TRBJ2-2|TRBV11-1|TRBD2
TGTGCCAGCAGCTTAAGCGGGGGGGCCGGAACCGGGGAGCTGTTTTTT
CASSLSGGAGTGELFF
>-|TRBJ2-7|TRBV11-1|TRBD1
TGTGCCAGCAGCTACAGGGGCGGTTACGAGCAGTACTTC
CASSYRGGYEQYF